This T cell receptor beta chain was captured in a study of Ad26.COV2.S vaccination and SARS-CoV-2 variants. Study-wide results and caveats: Breadth of non-spike TCRs did not differ between vaccinees and placebo recipients.

Germline loops: CDR1 SNHLY, CDR2 FYNNEI. This CDR3 is 14 amino acids long. Trimming left V 4 bases short and J 0 bases short, with 7 bases between. Indicated treatment: around 19 received Ad26.COV2.S at low or high dose, single or two shots; 5 received placebo; per-sample allocation not given. Samples were taken on day 63 after the first vaccine or placebo injection. Clones were read by immunoSEQ multiplex PCR, and TCRdb kept only the in-frame ones, dropping some. The profile covers hundreds of thousands of clones, with around 92% appearing a single time and roughly 1.5% taken by the ten largest. To note about this clone: Its target is unknown. This specimen includes other DNA sequences encoding the same CDR3.

The sample here was peripheral blood, taken in a trial of Ad26.COV2.S vaccine versus placebo. The chain links TRBV2 to TRBJ2-1; no clear D gene. This clonotype originated in a person between 18 and 65 years old who received the Ad26.COV2.S COVID-19 vaccine or a placebo. Here the CDR3 reads CASSAISSYNEQFF. CDR3 nucleotides: TGTGCCAGCAGTGCCATTAGCTCCTACAATGAGCAGTTCTTC.